These 22 T cell receptor beta chains were all obtained from the same sample, sequenced in a study of blood T cells in healthy people across ages. The use of a sample-barcoded 5' primer and a J-beta primer mix characterized a second PCR of about 6 to 12 cycles. MiXCR, run by TCRdb on the 5' RACE reads, gives a single entry per CDR3 protein. The data contain 550,000 to 750,000 distinct CDR3 sequences, 20% to 25% of them seen just once; the ten biggest clones take up 3.5% to 4%. The sequencing input was blood. These receptors were collected from a man aged 70-80 years in good health.

This clonotype came up a few times. The rearrangement uses TRBV2 and TRBJ2-3; 7 bases match TRBD1. Germline lookup yields CDR1 SNHLY and CDR2 FYNNEI. After removal of 7 bases from V and 4 bases from J, the junction contained 8 bases not matched to a gene. This CDR3 comprises 14 residues. CDR3 in amino acids: CASTVRQGADTQYF. CDR3 DNA: TGTGCCAGCACCGTCCGACAGGGCGCAGATACGCAGTATTTT.

This chain joins TRBV2 and TRBJ2-1; the D is unclear. V gave up 1 base and J gave up 16 bases, with 14 bases separating them. This CDR3 has 12 residues. Per germline, CDR1 SNHLY and CDR2 FYNNEI. CDR3 sequence: CASSEGVPKGFF. CDR3 in DNA: TGTGCCAGCAGTGAAGGGGTGCCGAAAGGCTTCTTC.

With respect to this clonotype: Likely a read error: the CDR3 ends without its conserved phenylalanine or tryptophan. The chain has TRBV15 and TRBJ2-5, with D hard to call. The CDR3 covers 14 residues. CDR1 is LNHNV and CDR2 is YYDKDF in the germline V gene (reference sequence). Deletions cut 5 bases from V and 2 bases from J, with 12 bases between. The CDR3 sequence is CATSPGARQETQYL. The CDR3 nucleotides are TGTGCCACCAGCCCCGGAGCCAGACAAGAGACCCAGTACCTC.

This clonotype was observed a handful of times. Compared with germline, one end of the junction differs, possibly owing to a read error. The chain combines TRBV20-1 with TRBJ1-1; D gene uncertain. The CDR3 is made up of 12 amino acids. Germline CDR1 DFQATT, CDR2 SNEGSKA (reference sequence). In DNA, the CDR3 is TGCAGTGTTAGACCCATGAACACTGAAGCTTTCTTT. As protein: CSVRPMNTEAFF.

This clonotype showed up just a few times. The rearrangement joins TRBV25-1 to TRBJ2-5; D uncertain. The J call may be faulty, since TRBJ2-7 better matches the DNA end. The CDR3 has 14 residues. Germline V CDR1 and CDR2: MGHDK, SYGVNS. The CDR3 spells CASTHGPPSFEQYF. The DNA for the CDR3 is TGTGCCAGCACACATGGACCTCCCAGCTTCGAGCAGTACTTC.

V and J are TRBV27 and TRBJ2-3, with D perhaps being TRBD1 or TRBD2 (5 bases each). CDR3 length equals 12 residues. Per the germline V gene, CDR1 is MNHEY and CDR2 is SMNVEV (reference sequence). V shed 2 bases and J shed 7 bases, with 7 bases lying between them. The CDR3 protein is CASSLGGNTQYF. CDR3 nucleotide sequence: TGTGCCAGCAGTTTAGGGGGAAATACGCAGTATTTT.

The J gene is TRBJ2-7, the V gene TRBV28, with TRBD1 identical over 12 bases. Germline V lookup: CDR1 MDHEN, CDR2 SYDVKM. The CDR3 has 16 amino acids. Trimming at V came to 7 bases and at J to 2 bases, leaving 9 bases not matched to a gene. The CDR3 DNA reads TGTGCCAGCAATACTCCGGGACAGGGGGCACCCTACGAGCAGTACTTC. Translating gives CASNTPGQGAPYEQYF.

This chain links TRBV3-1 with TRBJ2-1, with TRBD2 identical over 8 bases. V gave up 1 base and J gave up 9 bases; unmatched junction bases: 2. CDR3 length: 13 residues. CDR1 and CDR2 (germline): LGHDT, YNNKEL (reference sequence). As DNA, the CDR3 is TGTGCCAGCAGCCAAGCGGGAGGGCTTGAGCAGTTCTTC. It encodes CASSQAGGLEQFF.

The genes are TRBV2 and TRBJ1-1; D possibly corresponds to TRBD1 (6 bases). This CDR3 region has 17 residues. CDR1 is SNHLY and CDR2 is FYNNEI in the germline V gene. V lost 5 bases to trimming and J lost 0 bases, with 19 bases between them. For the CDR3, the DNA is TGTGCCAGCAGTAAGGGATTTGGGCAGGGGATGAACACTGAAGCTTTCTTT. The encoded protein is CASSKGFGQGMNTEAFF.

The chain employs TRBV15 and TRBJ2-2, with TRBD2 matching over 14 bases. The V and J ends lost 2 bases and 6 bases, in that order; junction bases with no gene match: 5. This CDR3 has 17 amino acids. Germline loops: CDR1 LNHNV, CDR2 YYDKDF (reference sequence). CDR3 amino acids: CATSRHAGLAGAGELFF. The CDR3 DNA reads TGTGCCACCAGCAGACATGCGGGACTAGCGGGAGCCGGGGAGCTGTTTTTT.

The chain employs TRBV10-3 and TRBJ2-2, with D possibly TRBD2 on 6 matching bases. Deletions cut 11 bases from V and 4 bases from J, with 14 bases between. Germline V CDR1 and CDR2: ENHRY, SYGVKD. CDR3 length: 13 residues. The CDR3 sequence: CAFGTGGTGELFF. DNA for the CDR3: TGTGCCTTTGGGACCGGGGGCACCGGGGAGCTGTTTTTT.

This clonotype was seen only a few times. The chain is built from TRBV20-1 and TRBJ2-7; D assignment may be TRBD1 or TRBD2 (6 bases each). V lost 3 bases, J lost 2 bases, and 14 bases lay in between. CDR1 is DFQATT, CDR2 SNEGSKA, per germline (reference sequence). The CDR3 is 14 amino acids. CDR3 DNA sequence: TGCAGTGCTAGTGGTAGCGGACAGACCTACGAGCAGTACTTC. As protein: CSASGSGQTYEQYF.

This clonotype came up a few times. The genes are TRBV5-1 and TRBJ2-5; 8 bases are a match to TRBD2. Trimming at V came to 6 bases and at J to 0 bases, leaving 4 bases not matched to a gene. CDR1 SGHRS and CDR2 YFSETQ come from the germline V gene. There are 14 residues in the CDR3. The CDR3 sequence is CASNRGGYQETQYF. The CDR3 DNA follows: TGCGCCAGCAACCGGGGGGGATACCAAGAGACCCAGTACTTC.

V and J are TRBV2 and TRBJ2-7; TRBD2 matches 8 bases. The CDR3 loop spans 14 amino acids. Per germline, CDR1 SNHLY and CDR2 FYNNEI. The trim removed 6 bases at V and 7 bases at J, leaving 11 bases unmatched. Written as DNA, the CDR3 is TGTGCCAGCAGCGGGACTAGTTCCTACAATGAGCAGTACTTC. The encoded protein is CASSGTSSYNEQYF.

The rearrangement uses TRBV7-3 and TRBJ2-5; TRBD2 might be the D (6 bases). Trimming took off 5 bases at V and 2 bases at J, with 18 bases between the two ends. Germline V gene data show CDR1 as SGHTA and CDR2 as FQGTGA. The CDR3 is 16 amino acids. CDR3 nucleotides: TGTGCCAGCAGCAAAAAGGGCGGCGGGGAACAAGAGACCCAGTACTTC. Translation: CASSKKGGGEQETQYF.

V is TRBV25-1 and J is TRBJ1-4, with D possibly being TRBD1 (5 bases). V lost 4 bases to trimming and J lost 7 bases, with 16 bases between them. The CDR3 is 15 amino acids. The V gene's germline CDR1 is MGHDK and CDR2 SYGVNS. The CDR3 bases are TGTGCCAGCAGTGGCGGCCGGGGGTATAGTGAAAAACTGTTTTTT. This translates into CASSGGRGYSEKLFF. The variable domain in full, completed from reference TRBV25-1 and TRBJ1-4, reads EADIYQTPRYLVIGTGKKITLECSQTMGHDKMYWYQQDPGMELHLIHYSYGVNSTEKGDLSSESTVSRIRTEHFPLTLESARPSHTSQYLCASSGGRGYSEKLFFGSGTQLSVL.

This clonotype was picked up one time. The chain carries TRBV20-1 and TRBJ2-7; D may be TRBD1 or TRBD2 (6 bases each). Trimming stripped 4 bases from V and 5 bases from J, with 12 bases between. The CDR3 loop spans 12 amino acids. Germline-derived CDR1 and CDR2 are DFQATT and SNEGSKA (reference sequence). The CDR3 region is CSAKGGGNEQYF. CDR3 DNA: TGCAGTGCTAAGGGGGGAGGAAACGAGCAGTACTTC.

This clonotype was counted only a few times. The V gene is TRBV12-3 or TRBV12-4, the J gene TRBJ2-1; possible D gene TRBD2, 6 bases. The CDR3 consists of 15 residues. The V gene lost 2 bases and the J gene lost 8 bases, with 16 bases spanning the gap. In DNA, the CDR3 is TGTGCCAGCAGTTTACAAGGACTATTTAGGGATGAGCAGTTCTTC. It codes for CASSLQGLFRDEQFF.

V is TRBV7-2 and J is TRBJ2-3, with 10 bases identical to TRBD2. There are 15 residues in the CDR3. The J segment lost 3 bases and the V segment lost 6 bases, leaving 6 bases of the junction unmatched. Germline V gives CDR1 SGHTA, CDR2 FQGNSA. The CDR3 sequence: CASRKTSGKTDTQYF. Written as DNA, the CDR3 is TGTGCCAGCAGAAAAACTAGCGGGAAAACAGATACGCAGTATTTT.

The chain recombines TRBV20-1 with TRBJ2-5; D possibly corresponds to TRBD2 (6 bases). Germline V lookup: CDR1 DFQATT, CDR2 SNEGSKA (reference sequence). V lost 2 bases and J lost 5, with 15 bases in between. This CDR3 has 14 residues. The chain's CDR3 is CSARSGVGAETQYF. In nucleotides, the CDR3 is TGCAGTGCTAGATCGGGGGTGGGCGCGGAGACCCAGTACTTC.

The table lists this clonotype with a few counts. V gene TRBV6-5 combines with J gene TRBJ2-5; no clear D gene. With the DNA end fitting TRBJ2-7 better, the J assignment may be wrong. This CDR3 has 14 residues. From germline, CDR1 is MNHEY and CDR2 SVGAGI. The CDR3 region is CASSYSSGLGEQYF. CDR3 sequence (DNA): TGTGCCAGCAGTTACTCGTCCGGGTTAGGCGAGCAGTACTTC.

V and J are TRBV28 and TRBJ1-1; D remains ambiguous. Trimming took off 4 bases at V and 4 bases at J, with 13 bases between the two ends. The CDR3 loop spans 14 amino acids. Germline V gene lookup returns CDR1 MDHEN and CDR2 SYDVKM. The CDR3 spells CASSSFAEGTEAFF. The CDR3, as DNA: TGTGCCAGCAGTTCATTTGCAGAGGGCACTGAAGCTTTCTTT.